The source of this T cell receptor (beta chain) is a study of CD8 T cell repertoires and HIV-1 epitope variants. Study details: T cells were stimulated with Twenty-five Gag and Nef peptides separately. An uncultured baseline aliquot held 1M T cells.

Details on this clone: Its antigen remains unknown.

Clones were read by immunoSEQ multiplex PCR, and TCRdb kept only the in-frame ones, dropping some. The table includes about 5,000 clones, 66% detected once. The V segment lost 0 bases and the J segment 5 bases; nucleotides outside the gene matches: 4. Germline V gene lookup returns CDR1 SGHNT and CDR2 YYREEE (reference sequence). The CDR3 is 14 residues long. The receptor comes from a male donor with HIV. Material: cultured CD8+ T cells derived from PBMCs. This chain links TRBV5-4 with TRBJ2-7, with 8 bases that match TRBD2. CDR3 loop: CASSLGGGNNEQYF. The CDR3 coding sequence is TGTGCCAGCAGCTTGGGCGGGGGGAACAACGAGCAGTACTTC.